This entry is about one TCR beta chain. Its antigen remains unknown. The sample belongs to a study of T cell repertoires in ileal Crohn's disease. Study-level background: Every patient was operated on for stricturing (about 60%) or penetrating (about 40%) complications.

Trimming cost V 1 base and J 2 bases, with 16 bases left between them. This CDR3 is built from 17 residues. CDR1 and CDR2 (germline): SGHTA, FQGTGA. Whole-study results and caveats: Clonal expansions were more frequent in active smokers than non-smokers at surgery.

The method was immunoSEQ multiplex PCR; TCRdb's version includes in-frame clones alone and lacks a portion of them. The sample carries roughly 13,000 clones, around nine tenths recorded once. V gene TRBV7-3 combines with J gene TRBJ2-3; the D gene is possibly TRBD1 (5 bases). Sequencing was performed on ileal tissue. The sequence was collected from an adult with Crohn's disease. This CDR3 is CASSLNYFAGYTDTQYF. Written as DNA, the CDR3 is TGTGCCAGCAGCTTAAATTATTTTGCAGGGTACACAGATACGCAGTATTTT.